This T cell receptor beta chain was captured by sequencing in a study of cytomegalovirus exposure and HLA in healthy donors. Points from the study as a whole: As a later analysis showed, several of the most significant clusters appeared to be linked to common viral pathogens. Cytomegalovirus-associated status was assigned to some 180 TCR beta chains.

Concerning this clone itself: What it recognizes is unknown.

The CDR3 loop spans 18 amino acids. Trimming cost V 2 bases and J 9 bases, with 23 bases left between them. Germline CDR1 SGHVS, CDR2 FNYEAQ. PCR involved 60 Vbeta and 13 Jbeta primers. Sequencing used immunoSEQ multiplex PCR; TCRdb keeps in-frame clones, though not all of them. The sample contains over 80,000 clones, 70% to 80% of which appear only once. Sample: PBMCs. The sequence was collected from a man aged 55-75 years in good health and CMV-seropositive. The chain recombines TRBV7-6 with TRBJ2-6; D might be TRBD2 (6 bases). CDR3 bases: TGTGCCAGCAGCTTAAGGGAAAATCTGGCGGGGCCTTTCAACGTCCTGACTTTC. Translation: CASSLRENLAGPFNVLTF. The variable domain in full, with the rest retrieved from reference TRBV7-6 and TRBJ2-6, is GAGVSQSPRYKVTKRGQDVALRCDPISGHVSLYWYRQALGQGPEFLTYFNYEAQQDKSGLPNDRFSAERPEGSISTLTIQRTEQRDSAMYRCASSLRENLAGPFNVLTFGAGSRLTVL.